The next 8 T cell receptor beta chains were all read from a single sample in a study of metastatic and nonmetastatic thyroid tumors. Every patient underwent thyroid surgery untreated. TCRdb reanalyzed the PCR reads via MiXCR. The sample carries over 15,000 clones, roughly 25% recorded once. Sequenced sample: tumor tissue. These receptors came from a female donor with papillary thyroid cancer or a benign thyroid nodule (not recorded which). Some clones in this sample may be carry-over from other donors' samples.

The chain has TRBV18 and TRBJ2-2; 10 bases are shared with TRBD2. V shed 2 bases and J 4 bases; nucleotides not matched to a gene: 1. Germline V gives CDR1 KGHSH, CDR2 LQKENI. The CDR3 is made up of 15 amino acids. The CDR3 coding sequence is TGTGCCAGCTCACCATCTAGCGGGAGCACCGGGGAGCTGTTTTTT. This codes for CASSPSSGSTGELFF.

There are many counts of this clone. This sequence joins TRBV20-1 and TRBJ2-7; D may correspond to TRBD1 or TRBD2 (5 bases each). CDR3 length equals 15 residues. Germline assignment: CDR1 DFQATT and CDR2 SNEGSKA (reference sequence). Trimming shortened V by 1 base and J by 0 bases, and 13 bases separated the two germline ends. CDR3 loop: CSARGHWGSSYEQYF. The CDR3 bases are TGCAGTGCTAGAGGCCACTGGGGGAGCTCCTACGAGCAGTACTTC.

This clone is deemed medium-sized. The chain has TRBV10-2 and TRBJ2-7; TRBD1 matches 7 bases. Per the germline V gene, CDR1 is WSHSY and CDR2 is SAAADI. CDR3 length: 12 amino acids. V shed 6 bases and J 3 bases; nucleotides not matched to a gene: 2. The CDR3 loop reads CASSTGVYEQYF. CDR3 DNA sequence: TGCGCCAGCAGCACAGGGGTCTACGAGCAGTACTTC.

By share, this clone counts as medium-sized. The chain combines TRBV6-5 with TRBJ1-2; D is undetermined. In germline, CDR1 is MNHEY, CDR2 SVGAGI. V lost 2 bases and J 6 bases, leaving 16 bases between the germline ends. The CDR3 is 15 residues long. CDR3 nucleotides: TGTGCCAGCAGTTACGGAGGGAACATGGACGATGGCTACACCTTC. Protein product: CASSYGGNMDDGYTF.

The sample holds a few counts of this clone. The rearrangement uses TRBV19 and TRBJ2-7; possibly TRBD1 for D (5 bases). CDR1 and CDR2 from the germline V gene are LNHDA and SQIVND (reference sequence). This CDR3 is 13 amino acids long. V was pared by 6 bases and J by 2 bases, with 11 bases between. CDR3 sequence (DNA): TGTGCCAGTAGCTACAGGAGCACCTACGAGCAGTACTTC. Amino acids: CASSYRSTYEQYF.

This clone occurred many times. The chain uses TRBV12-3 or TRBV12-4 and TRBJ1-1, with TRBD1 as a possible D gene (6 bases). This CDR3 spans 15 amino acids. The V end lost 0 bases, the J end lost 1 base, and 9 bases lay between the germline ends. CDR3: CASSLAGGANTEAFF. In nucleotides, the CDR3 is TGTGCCAGCAGTTTAGCGGGGGGGGCGAACACTGAAGCTTTCTTT.

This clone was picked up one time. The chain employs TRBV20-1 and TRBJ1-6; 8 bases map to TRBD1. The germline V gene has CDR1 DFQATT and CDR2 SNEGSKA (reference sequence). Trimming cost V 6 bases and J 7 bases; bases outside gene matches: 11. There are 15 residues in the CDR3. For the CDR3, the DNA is TGCAGTGCCTATGCTGGCAGGACAGGGAATTCACCCCTCCACTTT. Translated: CSAYAGRTGNSPLHF.

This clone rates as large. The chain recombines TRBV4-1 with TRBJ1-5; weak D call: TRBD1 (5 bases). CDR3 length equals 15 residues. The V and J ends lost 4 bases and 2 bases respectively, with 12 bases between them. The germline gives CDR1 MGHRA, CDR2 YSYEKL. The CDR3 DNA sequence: TGCGCCAGCAGCCCAACGTTGACAGGCAATCAGCCCCAGCATTTT. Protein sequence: CASSPTLTGNQPQHF.